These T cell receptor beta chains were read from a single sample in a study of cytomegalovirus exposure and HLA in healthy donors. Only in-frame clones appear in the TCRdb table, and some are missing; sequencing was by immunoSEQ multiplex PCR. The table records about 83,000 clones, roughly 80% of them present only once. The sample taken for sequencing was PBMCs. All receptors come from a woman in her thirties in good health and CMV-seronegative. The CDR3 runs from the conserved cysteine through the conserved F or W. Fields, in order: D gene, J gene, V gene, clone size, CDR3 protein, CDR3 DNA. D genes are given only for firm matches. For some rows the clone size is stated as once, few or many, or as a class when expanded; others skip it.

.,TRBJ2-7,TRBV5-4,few,CASSWGSGEQYF,TGTGCCAGCAGCTGGGGTTCGGGGGAGCAGTACTTC
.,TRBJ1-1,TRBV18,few,CASSIRSGQGNTEAFF,TGTGCCAGCTCGATCAGATCAGGGCAGGGGAACACTGAAGCTTTCTTT
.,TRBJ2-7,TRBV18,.,CASSRKTPYEQYF,TGTGCCAGCTCACGAAAAACTCCCTACGAGCAGTACTTC
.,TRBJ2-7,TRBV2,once,CASVPGIRYEQYF,TGTGCCAGCGTCCCAGGGATTAGATACGAGCAGTACTTC
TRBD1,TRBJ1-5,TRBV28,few,CASSRQGARNQPQHF,TGTGCCAGCAGTCGGCAGGGGGCTCGCAATCAGCCCCAGCATTTT
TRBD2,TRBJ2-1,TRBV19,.,CASSPGLAGVMEQFF,TGTGCCAGTAGTCCAGGACTAGCGGGAGTAATGGAGCAGTTCTTC
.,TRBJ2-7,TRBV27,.,CASSPRQEPYEQYF,TGTGCCAGCAGTCCCCGACAGGAACCCTACGAGCAGTACTTC
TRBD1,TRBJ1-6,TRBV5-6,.,CASSDGTGVKSYNSPLHF,TGTGCCAGCAGCGATGGGACAGGGGTGAAGTCCTATAATTCACCCCTCCACTTT
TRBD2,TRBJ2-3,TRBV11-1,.,CASSLQRGFTDTQYF,TGTGCCAGCAGCTTACAGCGGGGGTTCACAGATACGCAGTATTTT
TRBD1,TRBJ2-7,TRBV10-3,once,CAISEDRAYEQYF,TGTGCCATCAGTGAGGACAGGGCCTACGAGCAGTACTTC
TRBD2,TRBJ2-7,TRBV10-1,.,CASSVASGIYEQYF,TGCGCCAGCAGTGTGGCTAGCGGGATATACGAGCAGTACTTC
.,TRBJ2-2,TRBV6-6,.,CASSYLQNTGELFF,TGTGCCAGCAGTTATTTACAGAACACCGGGGAGCTGTTTTTT
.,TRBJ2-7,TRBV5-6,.,CASSLSWAGLAEQYF,TGTGCCAGCAGCTTGTCTTGGGCAGGTTTGGCCGAGCAGTACTTC
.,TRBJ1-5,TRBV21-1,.,CASSTPTGQQNQPQHF,TGTGCCAGCAGCACCCCCACGGGACAGCAAAATCAGCCCCAGCATTTT
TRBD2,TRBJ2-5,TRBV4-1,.,CASSQVGLAGSQETQYF,TGCGCCAGCAGCCAAGTGGGACTAGCGGGATCCCAAGAGACCCAGTACTTC
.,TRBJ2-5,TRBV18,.,CASAIRGVETQYF,TGTGCCAGCGCGATAAGGGGTGTGGAGACCCAGTACTTC
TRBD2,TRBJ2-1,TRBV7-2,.,CAGSPQKREAEVQFF,TGTGCCGGCAGCCCCCAAAAGCGGGAGGCCGAGGTGCAGTTCTTC
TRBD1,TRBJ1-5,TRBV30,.,CAWGRGTGAQPQHF,TGTGCCTGGGGCAGGGGGACAGGGGCTCAGCCCCAGCATTTT
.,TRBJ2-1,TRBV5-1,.,CASSGFGEQFF,TGCGCCAGCAGCGGGTTCGGGGAGCAGTTCTTC
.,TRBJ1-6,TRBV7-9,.,CASSYGGMDSPLHF,TGTGCCAGCAGCTACGGAGGCATGGATTCACCCCTCCACTTT
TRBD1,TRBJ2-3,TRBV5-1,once,CASSTGTVLDTQYF,TGCGCCAGCAGCACAGGGACAGTTTTAGATACGCAGTATTTT
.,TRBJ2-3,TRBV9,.,CASSVDPGLSTDTQYF,TGTGCCAGCAGCGTAGACCCCGGACTGAGCACAGATACGCAGTATTTT
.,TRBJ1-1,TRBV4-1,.,CASRPDRMNTEAFF,TGCGCCAGCAGACCTGACAGGATGAACACTGAAGCTTTCTTT
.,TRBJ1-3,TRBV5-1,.,CASSQGSGNTIYF,TGCGCCAGCAGCCAGGGTTCTGGAAACACCATATATTTT
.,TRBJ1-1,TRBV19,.,CATDGGRGNTEAFF,TGTGCCACCGACGGGGGGCGTGGGAACACTGAAGCTTTCTTT
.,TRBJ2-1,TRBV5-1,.,CASSLEGLGLQFF,TGCGCCAGCAGCCTCGAAGGCTTAGGACTCCAGTTCTTC
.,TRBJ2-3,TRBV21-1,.,CASSKVPAGPTSTDTQYF,TGTGCCAGCAGCAAAGTACCCGCTGGTCCTACTAGCACAGATACGCAGTATTTT
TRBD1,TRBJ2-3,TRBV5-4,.,CASSSGQGTDTQYF,TGTGCCAGCAGCTCCGGACAGGGGACAGATACGCAGTATTTT
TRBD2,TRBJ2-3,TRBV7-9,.,CASSLVSGSWTDTQYF,TGTGCCAGCAGCTTAGTGAGCGGGAGTTGGACAGATACGCAGTATTTT
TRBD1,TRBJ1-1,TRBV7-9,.,CASSQPLSGQGSFF,TGTGCCAGCAGCCAACCCCTATCCGGACAGGGCTCTTTCTTT
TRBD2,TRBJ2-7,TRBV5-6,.,CASASGLAGDVYEQYF,TGTGCCAGCGCGAGTGGCCTAGCGGGAGATGTGTACGAGCAGTACTTC
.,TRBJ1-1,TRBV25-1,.,CASSMSWNTEAFF,TGTGCCAGCAGTATGTCTTGGAACACTGAAGCTTTCTTT
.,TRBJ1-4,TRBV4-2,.,CASSQNREVNEKLFF,TGTGCCAGCAGCCAGAACAGGGAAGTTAATGAAAAACTGTTTTTT
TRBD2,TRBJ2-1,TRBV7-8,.,CASSLVGLAGVAQFF,TGTGCCAGCAGCTTAGTTGGACTAGCGGGAGTCGCGCAGTTCTTC
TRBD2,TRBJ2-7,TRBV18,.,CASSPIPGLVNEQYF,TGTGCCAGCTCACCGATTCCGGGACTAGTTAACGAGCAGTACTTC
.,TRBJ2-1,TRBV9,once,CASSPQGGKTLVGIREQFF,TGTGCCAGCAGCCCACAAGGAGGAAAGACTCTTGTGGGAATACGGGAGCAGTTCTTC
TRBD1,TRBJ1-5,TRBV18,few,CASSPLSTGGNQPQHF,TGTGCCAGCTCACCACTTTCGACAGGGGGAAACCAGCCCCAGCATTTT
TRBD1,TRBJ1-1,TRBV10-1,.,CASSDPRQGSATEAFF,TGCGCCAGCAGTGACCCCCGACAGGGTTCGGCCACTGAAGCTTTCTTT
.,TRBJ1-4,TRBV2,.,CASLRVNEKLFF,TGTGCCAGCTTACGGGTGAATGAAAAACTGTTTTTT
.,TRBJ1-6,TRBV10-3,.,CAISESTGNSPLHF,TGTGCCATCAGTGAGTCTACAGGAAATTCACCCCTCCACTTT
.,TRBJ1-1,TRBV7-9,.,CASSSLTVNTEAFF,TGTGCCAGCAGCTCCTTGACAGTGAACACTGAAGCTTTCTTT
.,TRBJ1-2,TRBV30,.,CAWTIQGSYGYTF,TGTGCCTGGACGATTCAGGGGAGCTATGGCTACACCTTC
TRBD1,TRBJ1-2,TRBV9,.,CASQKTYRGDGYTF,TGTGCCAGTCAGAAAACATACAGGGGTGACGGCTACACCTTC
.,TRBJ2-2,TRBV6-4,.,CASSSQDSFAGELFF,TGTGCCAGCAGTTCCCAGGACAGTTTTGCCGGGGAGCTGTTTTTT
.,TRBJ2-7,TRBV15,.,CATSRVGKTYEQYF,TGTGCCACCAGCAGAGTGGGCAAAACCTACGAGCAGTACTTC
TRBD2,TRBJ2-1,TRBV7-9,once,CASSPAQLSGRSRDEQFF,TGTGCCAGCAGCCCAGCCCAGCTTAGCGGGAGGTCTAGAGATGAGCAGTTCTTC
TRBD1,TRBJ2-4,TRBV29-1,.,CSVRGQGVNIQYF,TGCAGCGTCCGGGGACAGGGGGTAAACATTCAGTACTTC
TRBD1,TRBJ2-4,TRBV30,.,CAWSVLDRVWNIQYF,TGTGCCTGGAGTGTACTGGACAGGGTTTGGAACATTCAGTACTTC
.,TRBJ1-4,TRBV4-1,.,CASSQLTGNNEKLFF,TGCGCCAGCAGCCAGCTGACAGGCAATAATGAAAAACTGTTTTTT
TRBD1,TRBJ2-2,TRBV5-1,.,CASSPPGQGNTGELFF,TGCGCCAGCAGCCCACCGGGACAGGGAAACACCGGGGAGCTGTTTTTT
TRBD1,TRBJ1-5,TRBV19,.,CASSTQGINQPQHF,TGTGCCAGTAGCACACAGGGGATCAATCAGCCCCAGCATTTT
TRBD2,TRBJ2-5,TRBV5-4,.,CASSAGLAGTQETQYF,TGTGCCAGCAGCGCGGGACTAGCGGGAACCCAAGAGACCCAGTACTTC
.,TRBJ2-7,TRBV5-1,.,CASSLRSAGGAYEQYF,TGCGCCAGCAGCTTGAGGTCGGCCGGCGGCGCCTACGAGCAGTACTTC
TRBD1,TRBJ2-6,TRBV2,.,CASSIQGASRSGANVLTF,TGTGCCAGCAGCATACAGGGGGCCTCGCGCTCTGGGGCCAACGTCCTGACTTTC
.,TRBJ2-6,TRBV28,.,CASSLQDRTNVLTF,TGTGCCAGCAGTTTGCAGGACAGAACTAACGTCCTGACTTTC